The present T cell receptor (beta chain) was sequenced within a study of T cells in tuberculosis. About the study: This South African cohort compared adolescents with or without latent tuberculosis against adults with active tuberculosis. Notes on the study in general: The TCR-beta difference was not significant; alpha differences partly reflected length.

Points on this clone: What it binds is unknown.

This CDR3 is built from 14 residues. Per the germline V gene, CDR1 is SGHTA and CDR2 is FQGNSA. Trimming cost V 5 bases and J 6 bases, with 15 bases left between them. Using immunoSEQ multiplex PCR, the repertoire was profiled, and TCRdb retains in-frame clones only, with some absent. The sample gives roughly 30,000 clones, just over 90% of which show up once; 2% to 2.5% is in the top ten. The TCR sequence derives from a donor aged 5-35 years with latent tuberculosis or without tuberculosis infection. The chain couples TRBV7-2 to TRBJ2-3; a possible D gene is TRBD1 (5 bases). Material for sequencing was PBMCs. The CDR3 loop is CASSVERGSDTQYF. DNA of the CDR3: TGTGCCAGCAGCGTCGAAAGGGGTTCCGATACGCAGTATTTT.